Listed here are 27 T cell receptor beta chains from one sample, sequenced in a study of shared clonotypes between healthy human individuals. TCRdb's table, derived via immunoSEQ multiplex PCR, lists solely in-frame clones and lacks some. The sample consists of 2 million to 2.5 million clones, approximately 95% of them appearing once. Material: naive CD4+ T cells from PBMCs. Subset indicated: CD45RA+ positively selected. All receptors come from a man younger than 35 in good health. Some clones in this sample may be carry-over from other donors' samples.

V and J are TRBV4-1 and TRBJ1-1; the D gene is possibly TRBD1 (6 bases). Germline CDR1 and CDR2: MGHRA and YSYEKL. Trimming shortened V by 5 bases and J by 1 base, and 14 bases separated the two germline ends. This CDR3 comprises 15 residues. The DNA for the CDR3 is TGCGCCAGCAGCAGGCCCGACAGGCCGAACACTGAAGCTTTCTTT. Encoded protein: CASSRPDRPNTEAFF.

The DNA of the CDR3 is TGTGCCAGCAGCCAAGAGACCTACACTGAAGCTTTCTTT. As protein: CASSQETYTEAFF. The chain uses TRBV14 and TRBJ1-1; D is ambiguous. CDR1 and CDR2 from the germline V gene are SGHDN and FVKESK. Trimming removed 0 bases from V and 3 bases from J, with 5 bases in between. The CDR3 has 13 amino acids.

The CDR3 is CASSIYGQGGIRYF. CDR3 coding DNA: TGCGCCAGCAGCATCTATGGACAGGGAGGAATTAGGTATTTT. The rearrangement links TRBV5-1 to TRBJ2-3; 8 positions match TRBD1. This CDR3 spans 14 amino acids. The ends lost 4 bases at V and 14 bases at J; junction bases unmatched: 15. From germline, CDR1 is SGHRS and CDR2 YFSETQ.

This clone was detected once. The rearrangement links TRBV29-1 to TRBJ2-3; D is unclear. The CDR3 sequence is 12 residues long. Germline V lookup: CDR1 SQVTM, CDR2 ANQGSEA. Trimming took off 5 bases at V and 1 base at J, with 7 bases between the two ends. CDR3 amino acids: CSVIMGTDTQYF. The CDR3 DNA reads TGCAGCGTTATCATGGGCACAGATACGCAGTATTTT.

The sample holds a few counts of this clone. The chain is built from TRBV5-1 and TRBJ2-5; TRBD1 agrees at 12 bases. CDR3 length equals 16 residues. Germline loops: CDR1 SGHRS, CDR2 YFSETQ. V gave up 4 bases and J gave up 2 bases; unmatched junction bases: 6. The CDR3 here is CASSAGTGGYQETQYF. For the CDR3, the DNA is TGCGCCAGCAGCGCAGGGACAGGGGGCTATCAAGAGACCCAGTACTTC.

The rearrangement joins TRBV7-9 to TRBJ2-7, with 9 bases matching TRBD2. Germline values: CDR1 SEHNR, CDR2 FQNEAQ (reference sequence). The length of the CDR3 is 16 residues. Trimming at V came to 5 bases and at J to 2 bases, leaving 10 bases not matched to a gene. The CDR3 is CASSPPAGGPPYEQYF. The CDR3 nucleotides are TGTGCCAGCAGCCCTCCGGCGGGAGGGCCGCCCTACGAGCAGTACTTC.

This chain connects TRBV5-1 to TRBJ1-1, with D possibly TRBD1 on 6 matching bases. V was clipped by 3 bases and J by 5 bases, with 14 bases between them. This CDR3 contains 14 residues. Germline V lookup: CDR1 SGHRS, CDR2 YFSETQ. The CDR3 protein is CASSYVGGGTEAFF. CDR3 nucleotide sequence: TGCGCCAGCAGCTACGTTGGGGGCGGAACTGAAGCTTTCTTT.

This chain links TRBV29-1 with TRBJ1-1; 8 bases are shared with TRBD1. The trim removed 4 bases at V and 3 bases at J, leaving 7 bases unmatched. The CDR3 runs 14 residues. Germline values: CDR1 SQVTM, CDR2 ANQGSEA. DNA of the CDR3: TGCAGCGTTGGGCAGGGGGCATTGGACACTGAAGCTTTCTTT. This encodes CSVGQGALDTEAFF. Drawing the rest from reference TRBV29-1 and TRBJ1-1, the complete variable domain is SAVISQKPSRDICQRGTSLTIQCQVDSQVTMMFWYRQQPGQSLTLIATANQGSEATYESGFVIDKFPISRPNLTFSTLTVSNMSPEDSSIYLCSVGQGALDTEAFFGQGTRLTVV.

For the CDR3, the DNA is TGTGCCAGCACCTCCTCCCGGGGAGGGTGGACTGAAGCTTTCTTT. It yields the protein CASTSSRGGWTEAFF. J is TRBJ1-1 and V is TRBV7-8; D remains unclear. Germline V lookup: CDR1 SGHVS, CDR2 FQNEAQ. The CDR3 contains 15 residues. Trimming cost V 7 bases and J 5 bases, with 20 bases left between them.

The chain couples TRBV5-6 to TRBJ1-1; D is unresolved. The germline CDR1 and CDR2 sequences are SGHDT and YYEEEE. CDR3 size: 13 residues. V was cut by 2 bases and J by 1 base, with 6 bases left in between. Here the CDR3 DNA reads TGTGCCAGCAGCTTTAGTCCGAACACTGAAGCTTTCTTT. The encoded protein is CASSFSPNTEAFF.

The chain is built from TRBV28 and TRBJ1-3; TRBD1 is a possible D gene (5 bases). The V end was cut by 4 bases, the J end by 3 bases, with 13 bases between. This CDR3 contains 15 residues. Germline V gene sequence: CDR1 MDHEN, CDR2 SYDVKM. The CDR3 nucleotides read TGTGCCAGCAGTTCATCCGGGACTGATGGAAACACCATATATTTT. It translates to CASSSSGTDGNTIYF.

The chain recombines TRBV2 with TRBJ1-5; D gene uncertain. The CDR3 runs 12 residues. Germline values: CDR1 SNHLY, CDR2 FYNNEI. With 6 bases removed from V and 5 bases from J, the gap between germline ends came to 8 bases. CDR3 sequence: CASRKDDQPQHF. In DNA form, the CDR3 reads TGTGCCAGCAGGAAGGATGATCAGCCCCAGCATTTT. The entire variable domain, with the rest obtained from reference TRBV2 and TRBJ1-5, is as follows: EPEVTQTPSHQVTQMGQEVILRCVPISNHLYFYWYRQILGQKVEFLVSFYNNEISEKSEIFDDQFSVERPDGSNFTLKIRSTKLEDSAMYFCASRKDDQPQHFGDGTRLSIL.

J is TRBJ2-7 and V is TRBV4-1, with no clear D. Trimming stripped 0 bases from V and 6 bases from J, with 12 bases between. Germline-derived CDR1 and CDR2 are MGHRA and YSYEKL. CDR3 length: 14 amino acids. The CDR3 nucleotides are TGCGCCAGCAGCCAAGATCGGACGTCTAGCGAGCAGTACTTC. This sequence encodes CASSQDRTSSEQYF.

The rearrangement links TRBV10-3 to TRBJ1-2; no clear D gene. The CDR3 has 16 amino acids. The V end was cut by 3 bases, the J end by 4 bases, with 18 bases between. Germline CDR1 is ENHRY and CDR2 is SYGVKD. In DNA, the CDR3 is TGTGCCATCAGTGATGACGGAGAGGGCACATTCTATGGCTACACCTTC. As protein: CAISDDGEGTFYGYTF.

A few counts support this clone. V gene TRBV7-6 combines with J gene TRBJ1-5, with TRBD1 as a possible D gene (6 bases). V dropped 2 bases and J dropped 7 bases, with 12 bases sitting between them. Germline-derived CDR1 and CDR2 are SGHVS and FNYEAQ. The CDR3 sequence is 14 residues long. The CDR3 nucleotides are TGTGCCAGCAGCTTAAACAGGGCGGGCCAGCCCCAGCATTTT. Translated: CASSLNRAGQPQHF. The whole variable domain, filled in from reference TRBV7-6 and TRBJ1-5, reads GAGVSQSPRYKVTKRGQDVALRCDPISGHVSLYWYRQALGQGPEFLTYFNYEAQQDKSGLPNDRFSAERPEGSISTLTIQRTEQRDSAMYRCASSLNRAGQPQHFGDGTRLSIL.

The V call is TRBV11-3, the J call TRBJ2-2; D may be TRBD1 or TRBD2 (5 bases each). The V gene lost 5 bases and the J gene lost 6 bases, with 7 bases spanning the gap. Germline V gene sequence: CDR1 SGHNT, CDR2 YENEEA. CDR3 size: 12 residues. The CDR3 nucleotides read TGTGCCAGCAGCCGAGGGGCCGGGGAGCTGTTTTTT. It specifies CASSRGAGELFF.

This chain connects TRBV27 to TRBJ2-6; D remains unclear. CDR1 MNHEY and CDR2 SMNVEV come from the germline V gene (reference sequence). The CDR3 contains 15 residues. The V end lost 1 base, the J end lost 0 bases, and 4 bases lay between the germline ends. CDR3 sequence reads: CASSLFASGANVLTF. Here the CDR3 DNA reads TGTGCCAGCAGTTTATTCGCCTCTGGGGCCAACGTCCTGACTTTC.

The V and J genes are TRBV28 and TRBJ1-4; D is unresolved. The CDR3 has 16 residues. Trimming left V 5 bases short and J 3 bases short, with 16 bases between. The germline V gene has CDR1 MDHEN and CDR2 SYDVKM. The CDR3 here is CASSPAGQMANEKLFF. In DNA, the CDR3 is TGTGCCAGCAGTCCCGCCGGCCAGATGGCTAATGAAAAACTGTTTTTT.

The chain uses TRBV19 and TRBJ2-7, with D possibly being TRBD1 (7 bases). Germline CDR1 LNHDA, CDR2 SQIVND (reference sequence). Trimming took 4 bases from V and 7 from J, leaving 17 bases between them. This CDR3 contains 14 residues. CDR3 sequence (DNA): TGTGCCAGTAGTAGGCTGGCAGGGGGGCGGGAGCAGTACTTC. Translating it yields CASSRLAGGREQYF.

The count of this clone is one. The chain employs TRBV4-2 and TRBJ2-3; 12 nucleotides agree with TRBD2. The germline V gene has CDR1 LGHNA and CDR2 YNFKEQ. J lost 1 base, V lost 1 base, and 9 bases had no gene match. This CDR3 has 19 amino acids. This chain's CDR3 is CASSQATSGGTWGTDTQYF. The CDR3 DNA reads TGTGCCAGCAGCCAAGCGACTAGCGGGGGAACTTGGGGCACAGATACGCAGTATTTT.

The V call is TRBV7-8, the J call TRBJ1-2; maybe TRBD1 (5 bases). Germline V gene data show CDR1 as SGHVS and CDR2 as FQNEAQ. V was pared by 3 bases and J by 8 bases, with 13 bases between. CDR3 length: 13 amino acids. The DNA of the CDR3 is TGTGCCAGCAGCTTTAGTCCGGGGGTGGGCTACACCTTC. Amino acid sequence: CASSFSPGVGYTF.

This clone was found once. CDR3 amino acids: CASSISLAGGSETQYF. In DNA, the CDR3 is TGTGCCAGTAGTATTTCGCTAGCGGGAGGGTCAGAGACCCAGTACTTC. This rearrangement joins TRBV19 to TRBJ2-5; 12 nucleotides match TRBD2. The J segment lost 4 bases and the V segment lost 3 bases, leaving 6 bases of the junction unmatched. The CDR3 consists of 16 residues. CDR1 LNHDA and CDR2 SQIVND come from the germline V gene (reference sequence).

This chain links TRBV6-5 with TRBJ2-1; maybe TRBD1 (5 bases). V lost 6 bases and J 0 bases, leaving 9 bases between the germline ends. The CDR3 consists of 14 residues. The germline V gene encodes CDR1 MNHEY and CDR2 SVGAGI. CDR3 sequence: CASSRQSSYNEQFF. CDR3 coding DNA: TGTGCCAGCAGCCGACAGAGCTCCTACAATGAGCAGTTCTTC.

The chain employs TRBV5-1 and TRBJ2-1, with 10 bases that match TRBD2. Losses at the gene ends were 0 bases for V and 8 bases for J; bases not matched to a gene: 8. Germline CDR1 is SGHRS and CDR2 is YFSETQ. The length of the CDR3 is 16 residues. CDR3 in DNA: TGCGCCAGCAGCTTGGCCCCAGCGGGAGGGCCGTATGAGCAGTTCTTC. It encodes CASSLAPAGGPYEQFF.

Written as DNA, the CDR3 is TGTGCCAGCGTACCGGGACTAGCGGGAGCCGAGCAGTACTTC. Translated, it gives CASVPGLAGAEQYF. This chain uses TRBV2 with TRBJ2-7; 14 nucleotides match TRBD2. The CDR3 contains 14 residues. Losses at the gene ends were 8 bases for V and 6 bases for J; bases not matched to a gene: 6. Germline V gene data show CDR1 as SNHLY and CDR2 as FYNNEI. Full variable domain (rest looked up from reference TRBV2 and TRBJ2-7): EPEVTQTPSHQVTQMGQEVILRCVPISNHLYFYWYRQILGQKVEFLVSFYNNEISEKSEIFDDQFSVERPDGSNFTLKIRSTKLEDSAMYFCASVPGLAGAEQYFGPGTRLTVT.

This chain uses TRBV19 with TRBJ2-7; D is possibly TRBD1 (6 bases). Germline CDR1 is LNHDA and CDR2 is SQIVND (reference sequence). Trimming took off 6 bases at V and 5 bases at J, with 17 bases between the two ends. The CDR3 has 14 residues. Written as DNA, the CDR3 is TGTGCCAGTAGACGGGGTAGACAGGCTGACGAGCAGTACTTC. This translates into CASRRGRQADEQYF.

The chain combines TRBV4-2 with TRBJ1-2; D unclear. Per germline, CDR1 LGHNA and CDR2 YNFKEQ. This CDR3 comprises 15 residues. Trimming removed 0 bases at V and 5 bases at J, with 13 bases between. The CDR3 here is CASSQDLQTDYGYTF. The CDR3 nucleotides read TGTGCCAGCAGCCAAGATCTGCAGACTGATTATGGCTACACCTTC.